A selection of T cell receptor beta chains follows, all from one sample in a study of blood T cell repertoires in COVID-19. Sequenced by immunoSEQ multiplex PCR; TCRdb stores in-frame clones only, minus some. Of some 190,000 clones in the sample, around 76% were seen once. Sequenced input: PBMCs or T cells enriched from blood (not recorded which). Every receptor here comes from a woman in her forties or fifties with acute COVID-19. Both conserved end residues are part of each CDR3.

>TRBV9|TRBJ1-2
CASSPIPQGAAYGYTF
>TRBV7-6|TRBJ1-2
CASSPRQGAGAGYTF
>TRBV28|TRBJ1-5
CASSLGTGRRHF
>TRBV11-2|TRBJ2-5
CAIGGGETQYF
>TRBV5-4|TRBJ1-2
CASSLWQGQYYGYTF
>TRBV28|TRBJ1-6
CASSLGTGPPLHF
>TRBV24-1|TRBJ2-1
CATSDLGATMDEQFF
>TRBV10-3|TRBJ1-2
CAIRGQGDANYGYTF
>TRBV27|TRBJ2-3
CASRSRGSFDTQYF
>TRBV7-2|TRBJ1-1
CASSTGTGGFLEAFF
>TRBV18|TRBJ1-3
CASSPQDRVSGNTIYF
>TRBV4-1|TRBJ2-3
CASSQVPWSSGGTDTQYF
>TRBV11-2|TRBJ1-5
CASSLVANPNQPQHF
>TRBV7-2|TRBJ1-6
CASTSGQNNSPLHF
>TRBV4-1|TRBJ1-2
CASSQSPPGVGNYGYTF
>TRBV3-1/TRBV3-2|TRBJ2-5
CASSELLETQYF
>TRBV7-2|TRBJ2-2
CASTPGGHRTGELFF
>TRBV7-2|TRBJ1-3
CASSPSGGSENTIYF
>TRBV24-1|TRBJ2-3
CATSVSGTSGNRQYF
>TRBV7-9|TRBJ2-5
CASSPGHQQETQYF
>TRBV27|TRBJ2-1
CASSFRGGAYNEQFF
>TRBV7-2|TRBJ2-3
CASSSTGNTQYF
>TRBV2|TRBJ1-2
CASSEQGSTYGYTF
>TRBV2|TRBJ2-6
CASSEDSQAGANVLTF
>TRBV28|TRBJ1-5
CASNTGRGINQPQHF
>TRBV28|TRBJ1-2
CASSLDRVGYTF
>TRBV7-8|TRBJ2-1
CASSVVLNNEQFF
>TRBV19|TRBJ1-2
CASIWETLYGYTF
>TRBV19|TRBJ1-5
CASTDPQGGSNQPQHF
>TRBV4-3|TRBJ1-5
CASSQGQGAYQPQHF
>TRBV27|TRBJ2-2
CASSAGLNTGELFF
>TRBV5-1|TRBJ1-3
CASSLDSAASGNTIYF
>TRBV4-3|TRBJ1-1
CASSQVGTGVVNTEAFF
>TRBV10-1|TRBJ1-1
CASRARENTEAFF
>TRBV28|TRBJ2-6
CASSQLWAGGGANVLTF